Following are 25 T cell receptor beta chains from one sample sequenced in a study of T-cell memory formation after mild COVID-19. In TCRdb, the 5' RACE reads were re-called with MiXCR into one record per CDR3 protein. The table records under 200,000 distinct CDR3 sequences, 11% of them present only once. Sequenced sample: PBMCs or a T cell subset sorted from them (not recorded which). The receptors come from a young man who had mild COVID-19 (a few samples of this study predate the infection). Cell type and time point are not known.

The sample holds many counts of this clonotype. The rearrangement joins TRBV10-2 to TRBJ2-3; possibly TRBD1 for D (6 bases). In germline, CDR1 is WSHSY, CDR2 SAAADI. The CDR3 consists of 12 residues. Trimming left V 7 bases short and J 3 bases short, with 8 bases between. CDR3 sequence (DNA): TGCGCCAGCATCCAGGGGACAGATACGCAGTATTTT. It specifies CASIQGTDTQYF.

There are a few counts of this clonotype. This chain connects TRBV15 to TRBJ2-1, with 7 bases lining up with TRBD1. CDR1 is LNHNV, CDR2 YYDKDF, per germline (reference sequence). With 0 bases clipped from V and 7 bases from J, the junction kept 3 bases outside the gene matches. The CDR3 length is 14 residues. The CDR3 reads CATSRDSRGNEQFF. Written as DNA, the CDR3 is TGTGCCACCAGCAGAGATTCCAGGGGGAATGAGCAGTTCTTC.

This clonotype was detected a few times. This chain links TRBV7-9 with TRBJ2-1; D is unclear. Deletions cut 9 bases from V and 3 bases from J, with 9 bases between. The CDR3 length is 12 residues. Germline V gene lookup returns CDR1 SEHNR and CDR2 FQNEAQ (reference sequence). Written as DNA, the CDR3 is TGTGCCAGTGGACCTTTCTACAATGAGCAGTTCTTC. Encoded protein: CASGPFYNEQFF. Complete variable domain (other parts from reference TRBV7-9 and TRBJ2-1): DTGVSQNPRHKITKRGQNVTFRCDPISEHNRLYWYRQTLGQGPEFLTYFQNEAQLEKSRLLSDRFSAERPKGSFSTLEIQRTEQGDSAMYLCASGPFYNEQFFGPGTRLTVL.

This clonotype occurred a few times. The chain is built from TRBV5-1 and TRBJ2-5; no clear D gene. CDR1 is SGHRS, CDR2 YFSETQ, per germline. Trimming stripped 0 bases from V and 5 bases from J, with 11 bases between. The CDR3 loop spans 14 amino acids. CDR3 amino acids: CASSLVPDDETQYF. Here the CDR3 DNA reads TGCGCCAGCAGCTTGGTGCCAGACGATGAGACCCAGTACTTC.

The rearrangement links TRBV6-5 to TRBJ2-1; 8 bases are shared with TRBD2. Germline CDR1 and CDR2: MNHEY and SVGAGI. V gave up 6 bases and J gave up 5 bases; unmatched junction bases: 3. The CDR3 consists of 13 residues. The CDR3 nucleotides are TGTGCCAGCAGGCGGGGGGCCAACAATGAGCAGTTCTTC. Translation: CASRRGANNEQFF.

A few counts support this clonotype. The chain is built from TRBV4-3 and TRBJ2-7; D uncertain. The V and J ends lost 0 bases and 4 bases respectively, with 16 bases between them. The CDR3 sequence is 16 residues long. Per germline, CDR1 LGHNA and CDR2 YSLEER. CDR3 nucleotide sequence: TGCGCCAGCAGCCAAGACATCGGCCAGCTCGGTTACGAGCAGTACGTC. It translates to CASSQDIGQLGYEQYV.

There are a few counts of this clonotype. V usage is TRBV7-9 and J usage is TRBJ1-6; 7 bases line up with TRBD1. V dropped 4 bases and J dropped 6; count of bases not matched to a gene: 3. The CDR3 is made up of 14 amino acids. Germline CDR1 is SEHNR and CDR2 is FQNEAQ (reference sequence). CDR3 DNA: TGTGCCAGCAGCTCCGGGACAGTTAATTCACCCCTCCACTTT. Translation gives CASSSGTVNSPLHF. Drawing the rest from reference TRBV7-9 and TRBJ1-6, the complete variable domain is DTGVSQNPRHKITKRGQNVTFRCDPISEHNRLYWYRQTLGQGPEFLTYFQNEAQLEKSRLLSDRFSAERPKGSFSTLEIQRTEQGDSAMYLCASSSGTVNSPLHFGNGTRLTVT.

The rearrangement uses TRBV5-1 and TRBJ1-2; 7 bases agree with TRBD1. Germline V gene lookup returns CDR1 SGHRS and CDR2 YFSETQ. The CDR3 consists of 15 residues. V gave up 4 bases and J gave up 4 bases; unmatched junction bases: 10. The CDR3 DNA follows: TGCGCCAGCAGCCCTGGCCCAGGGGGTCTCTATGGCTACACCTTC. Translating it yields CASSPGPGGLYGYTF.

There are a few counts of this clonotype. This chain connects TRBV7-9 to TRBJ1-1, with D possibly matching TRBD1 (5 bases). The CDR3 runs 15 residues. V was trimmed by 4 bases and J by 1 base, leaving 13 bases between them. Germline CDR1 is SEHNR and CDR2 is FQNEAQ (reference sequence). The CDR3 reads CASSSGAPENTEAFF. CDR3 nucleotides: TGTGCCAGCAGCTCCGGGGCACCCGAGAACACTGAAGCTTTCTTT.

V usage is TRBV7-3 and J usage is TRBJ2-1; 7 nucleotides match TRBD1. Trimming removed 4 bases from V and 8 bases from J; junction bases left unmatched: 5. Germline values: CDR1 SGHTA, CDR2 FQGTGA. This CDR3 region has 13 residues. For the CDR3, the DNA is TGTGCCAGCAGCTATCTAGGGACAGATGAGCAGTTCTTC. Translation: CASSYLGTDEQFF.

This clonotype showed up many times. The chain recombines TRBV4-3 with TRBJ2-3; TRBD1 might be the D (6 bases). The CDR3 runs to 14 residues. Trimming pared 5 bases from V and 2 bases from J, leaving 11 bases between. The germline V gene has CDR1 LGHNA and CDR2 YSLEER. The CDR3 protein is CASSADSFTDTQYF. The CDR3 coding sequence is TGCGCCAGCAGCGCGGACAGTTTCACAGATACGCAGTATTTT.

The rearrangement links TRBV20-1 to TRBJ2-5; D is undetermined. V dropped 5 bases and J dropped 5 bases, with 15 bases sitting between them. The CDR3 loop spans 13 amino acids. Looked up from germline, CDR1 is DFQATT and CDR2 is SNEGSKA (reference sequence). This CDR3 reads CSARRPLGETQYF. CDR3 DNA sequence: TGCAGTGCTCGTCGCCCACTGGGGGAGACCCAGTACTTC.

J is TRBJ2-3 and V is TRBV5-5; D is perhaps TRBD1 (5 bases). The ends were cut back, 10 bases at V and 2 bases at J, with 20 bases in the middle. CDR1 is SGHKS and CDR2 is YYEKEE in the germline V gene (reference sequence). The CDR3 consists of 15 residues. CDR3 DNA sequence: TGTGCCGGTGCCCCCCGGGCAGGGATCACAGATACGCAGTATTTT. Protein product: CAGAPRAGITDTQYF.

This clonotype is a singleton in its sample. The chain has TRBV27 and TRBJ1-6; D remains ambiguous. Germline V gene lookup returns CDR1 MNHEY and CDR2 SMNVEV (reference sequence). The CDR3 length is 16 residues. V gave up 0 bases and J gave up 8 bases, with 14 bases separating them. CDR3 residues: CASSLSRTSLDSPLHF. The CDR3 region has the DNA TGTGCCAGCAGTTTATCCAGGACCTCCCTAGATTCACCCCTCCACTTT.

There are a few counts of this clonotype. The chain joins TRBV20-1 to TRBJ1-1, with D maybe TRBD1 (6 bases). V gave up 5 bases and J gave up 0 bases, with 10 bases separating them. The CDR3 is made up of 13 amino acids. In germline, CDR1 is DFQATT, CDR2 SNEGSKA (reference sequence). This CDR3 reads CSAQGSLNTEAFF. CDR3 coding DNA: TGCAGTGCTCAGGGGTCTTTGAACACTGAAGCTTTCTTT.

The table lists this clonotype with a few counts. The V call is TRBV7-2, the J call TRBJ1-1; TRBD1 is a possible D gene (5 bases). This CDR3 region has 13 residues. V lost 5 bases and J 0 bases, leaving 7 bases between the germline ends. The V gene's germline CDR1 is SGHTA and CDR2 FQGNSA. CDR3 sequence reads: CASSQDMNTEAFF. As DNA, the CDR3 is TGTGCCAGCAGCCAGGACATGAACACTGAAGCTTTCTTT.

This clonotype was observed a few times. The chain couples TRBV30 to TRBJ2-7; TRBD1 matches at 8 bases. J gave up 6 bases and V 5 bases, and 9 bases lay outside the gene matches. CDR1 GTSNPN and CDR2 SVGIG come from the germline V gene (reference sequence). This CDR3 region has 13 residues. The DNA of the CDR3 is TGTGCCTGGCAGAAGCAGGGGGCCTCCGAGCAGTACTTC. Encoded protein: CAWQKQGASEQYF.

Only a few counts were recorded for this clonotype. Relative to the germline gene, one junction end is altered; a read error may explain this. The chain uses TRBV30 and TRBJ2-1, with D perhaps TRBD1 (6 bases). The CDR3 loop spans 12 amino acids. Germline assignment: CDR1 GTSNPN and CDR2 SVGIG (reference sequence). CDR3 protein: CAWRDPGTLGLF. The CDR3 nucleotides are TGTGCCTGGAGGGACCCGGGGACATTGGGTCTCTTC.

Only a few counts were recorded for this clonotype. The chain employs TRBV5-1 and TRBJ1-4, with 7 bases aligning to TRBD1. The CDR3 consists of 15 residues. With V trimmed by 4 bases and J by 3 bases, 6 bases remained unmatched. Germline assignment: CDR1 SGHRS and CDR2 YFSETQ. The CDR3: CASSRQGGANEKLFF. DNA for the CDR3: TGCGCCAGCAGCCGCCAGGGGGGAGCTAATGAAAAACTGTTTTTT.

V and J are TRBV4-1 and TRBJ2-2; D may be TRBD1 (5 bases). This CDR3 is 16 amino acids long. Germline CDR1 reads MGHRA; CDR2 reads YSYEKL. V lost 1 base and J 7 bases, leaving 16 bases between the germline ends. The CDR3 DNA reads TGCGCCAGCAGCCAAGTAGACCTCTTGACAGTCGGGGAGCTGTTTTTT. Amino acid sequence: CASSQVDLLTVGELFF.

This clonotype was seen ten or more times. CDR3 sequence: CASSATGPTQYF. For the CDR3, the DNA is TGTGCCAGCAGCGCTACGGGGCCTACGCAGTATTTT. J is TRBJ2-3 and V is TRBV7-2; D possibly uses TRBD1 or TRBD2 (5 bases each). V lost 5 bases and J 8 bases, leaving 11 bases between the germline ends. The CDR3 spans 12 residues. CDR1 is SGHTA and CDR2 is FQGNSA in the germline V gene.

In this sample, this clonotype turned up a few times. The chain couples TRBV6-6 to TRBJ1-4, with D unresolved. The CDR3 is 16 amino acids. The V gene lost 8 bases and the J gene lost 0 bases, with 16 bases spanning the gap. Germline loops: CDR1 MNHNY, CDR2 SVGAGI (reference sequence). The CDR3 protein is CASRTQRTATNEKLFF. The CDR3 bases are TGTGCCAGCCGAACGCAGCGGACCGCAACTAATGAAAAACTGTTTTTT.

This clonotype was picked up many times. This sequence joins TRBV13 and TRBJ2-5; 8 positions match TRBD1. Germline CDR1 is PRHDT and CDR2 is FYEKMQ (reference sequence). The CDR3 contains 12 residues. The V gene end was trimmed by 5 bases and the J gene end by 7 bases; junction bases not matched to a gene: 3. CDR3 in DNA: TGTGCCAGCAGCAGAGACAGGGGGACCCAGTACTTC. Translated: CASSRDRGTQYF.

CDR3 DNA: TGTGCCAGCAGCCGACAGGGTGGGGTTCGTCAGCCCCAGCATTTT. Its translation is CASSRQGGVRQPQHF. The chain combines TRBV7-8 with TRBJ1-5; 7 positions match TRBD1. The germline CDR1 and CDR2 sequences are SGHVS and FQNEAQ. CDR3 length: 15 amino acids. The junction had 10 bases not matched to a gene; V was cut back by 5 bases and J by 6 bases. The entire variable domain, with the rest obtained from reference TRBV7-8 and TRBJ1-5, is as follows: GAGVSQSPRYKVAKRGQDVALRCDPISGHVSLFWYQQALGQGPEFLTYFQNEAQLDKSGLPSDRFFAERPEGSVSTLKIQRTQQEDSAVYLCASSRQGGVRQPQHFGDGTRLSIL.

This clonotype showed up just a few times. The gene calls are TRBV5-1 and TRBJ1-6, with TRBD1 identical over 7 bases. Germline V gene data show CDR1 as SGHRS and CDR2 as YFSETQ. The J segment lost 9 bases and the V segment lost 4 bases, leaving 4 bases of the junction unmatched. This CDR3 is built from 13 residues. The CDR3 region has the DNA TGCGCCAGCAGCGTGGGACAGCCTTCACCCCTCCACTTT. Its protein is CASSVGQPSPLHF.